This T cell receptor (beta chain) comes out of a study of vaccination effects on CD4 cells after COVID-19. Expansion of antigen-specific CD4+ T cells with viral peptide pools was carried out by the ViraFEST assay before sequencing. CD4+ T cells were isolated after 10 days of culture. Each vaccine recipient was nucleocapsid antibody negative and had no prior SARS-CoV-2 infection. As regards this clone: Its specificity is not known.

The CDR3 runs to 16 residues. V was shortened by 2 bases and J by 0 bases, with 14 bases between the two germline ends. Germline CDR1 and CDR2: SGHTS and YDEGEE. The assay was immunoSEQ multiplex PCR, and TCRdb's table has in-frame clones only and misses some. The data contain under 25,000 clones, approximately 81% of them seen just once; the ten biggest clones take up just under 20%. This clonotype was obtained from a human donor who received a COVID-19 vaccine. This chain uses TRBV5-8 with TRBJ1-1; TRBD1 might be the D (5 bases). Sequences were derived from CD4+ T cells from PBMCs cultured with HCoV-NL63 spike peptides, sampled before COVID-19 vaccination. This CDR3 is CASSFGSGRMNTEAFF. In DNA, the CDR3 is TGTGCCAGCAGCTTTGGGTCAGGGAGAATGAACACTGAAGCTTTCTTT.